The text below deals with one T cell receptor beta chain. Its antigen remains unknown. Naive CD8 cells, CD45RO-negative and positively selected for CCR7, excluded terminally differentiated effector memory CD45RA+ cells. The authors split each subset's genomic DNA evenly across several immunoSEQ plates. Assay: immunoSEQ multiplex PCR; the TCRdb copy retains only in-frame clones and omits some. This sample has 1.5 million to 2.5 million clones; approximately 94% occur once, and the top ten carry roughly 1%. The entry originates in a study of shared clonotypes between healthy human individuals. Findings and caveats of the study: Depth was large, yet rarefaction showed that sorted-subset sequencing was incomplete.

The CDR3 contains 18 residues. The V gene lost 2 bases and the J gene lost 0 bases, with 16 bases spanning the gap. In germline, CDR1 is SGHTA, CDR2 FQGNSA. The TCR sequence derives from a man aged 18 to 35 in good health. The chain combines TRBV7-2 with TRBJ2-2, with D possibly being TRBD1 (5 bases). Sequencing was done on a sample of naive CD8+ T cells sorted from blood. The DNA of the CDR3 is TGTGCCAGCAGCTTACTGGGATCGACAGTCGCGAACACCGGGGAGCTGTTTTTT. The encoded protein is CASSLLGSTVANTGELFF.